These 24 T cell receptor beta chains originate from one sample sequenced in a study of cytomegalovirus exposure and HLA in healthy donors. Use of 60 Vbeta and 13 Jbeta primers characterized the PCR. Libraries were prepared by immunoSEQ multiplex PCR; TCRdb keeps only in-frame clonotypes and omits some of them. This repertoire includes about 130,000 clones. The sample consisted of PBMCs. These receptors were taken from a man between 18 and 35 years old in good health and CMV-seronegative.

The chain uses TRBV7-3 and TRBJ1-1; possible D gene TRBD1, 5 bases. The CDR3 runs 13 residues. Germline V lookup: CDR1 SGHTA, CDR2 FQGTGA. V was shortened by 3 bases and J by 2 bases, with 7 bases between the two germline ends. The CDR3 DNA sequence: TGTGCCAGCAGCTTCGACAGTAACACTGAAGCTTTCTTT. Residues: CASSFDSNTEAFF.

The chain has TRBV4-3 and TRBJ1-2; D is ambiguous. Trimming took 1 base from V and 6 from J, leaving 9 bases between them. The CDR3 sequence is 13 residues long. The germline V gene encodes CDR1 LGHNA and CDR2 YSLEER. CDR3 sequence (DNA): TGCGCCAGCAGCCAAGTGGGGAGAGATGGCTACACCTTC. Residues: CASSQVGRDGYTF.

V gene TRBV18 combines with J gene TRBJ1-2; D remains unclear. This CDR3 region has 14 residues. V was clipped by 3 bases and J by 6 bases, with 14 bases between them. Germline V gene sequence: CDR1 KGHSH, CDR2 LQKENI. Written as DNA, the CDR3 is TGTGCCAGCTCACCGAGCCAACCTCTCAATGGCTACACCTTC. This sequence encodes CASSPSQPLNGYTF. Drawing the rest from reference TRBV18 and TRBJ1-2, the complete variable domain is NAGVMQNPRHLVRRRGQEARLRCSPMKGHSHVYWYRQLPEEGLKFMVYLQKENIIDESGMPKERFSAEFPKEGPSILRIQQVVRGDSAAYFCASSPSQPLNGYTFGSGTRLTVV.

The V and J genes are TRBV6-6 and TRBJ1-1, with a tentative D call TRBD1 (5 bases). Trimming pared 2 bases from V and 5 bases from J, leaving 15 bases between. In germline, CDR1 is MNHNY, CDR2 SVGAGI (reference sequence). This CDR3 spans 15 amino acids. CDR3 residues: CASSYGPGRETEAFF. CDR3 bases: TGTGCCAGCAGTTACGGCCCAGGGCGGGAAACTGAAGCTTTCTTT.

The CDR3 protein is CASSLAGGGELFF. The CDR3, as DNA: TGTGCCAGCAGCTTAGCCGGGGGCGGGGAGCTGTTTTTT. V gene TRBV7-9 combines with J gene TRBJ2-2; tentative D call: TRBD2 (6 bases). The CDR3 consists of 13 residues. Trimming took 0 bases from V and 7 from J, leaving 6 bases between them. CDR1 SEHNR and CDR2 FQNEAQ come from the germline V gene (reference sequence).

The chain combines TRBV4-3 with TRBJ1-1; perhaps TRBD1 as D (6 bases). Per the germline V gene, CDR1 is LGHNA and CDR2 is YSLEER. The V gene lost 3 bases and the J gene lost 3 bases, with 17 bases spanning the gap. The CDR3 loop spans 16 amino acids. The CDR3 spells CASSHDRWRLDTEAFF. The CDR3 nucleotides are TGCGCCAGCAGCCACGACAGGTGGCGCTTGGACACTGAAGCTTTCTTT.

The chain carries TRBV19 and TRBJ2-5; TRBD1 agrees at 7 bases. The DNA end favors TRBJ2-7, so the J call may be wrong. The CDR3 is 12 residues long. Per germline, CDR1 LNHDA and CDR2 SQIVND (reference sequence). Here the CDR3 reads CASSQGAYEQYF. The CDR3 DNA is TGTGCCAGTAGTCAGGGGGCCTACGAGCAGTACTTC.

The rearrangement joins TRBV7-2 to TRBJ1-4; the match to TRBD1 covers 8 bases. This CDR3 comprises 14 residues. V was pared by 3 bases and J by 8 bases, with 5 bases of the junction left unmatched. CDR1 is SGHTA and CDR2 is FQGNSA in the germline V gene. The CDR3 coding sequence is TGTGCCAGCAGCTTTCAGGGGGCTAGGGAAAAACTGTTTTTT. It yields the protein CASSFQGAREKLFF.

The chain combines TRBV5-6 with TRBJ2-3, with TRBD1 as a possible D gene (6 bases). Trimming took off 7 bases at V and 4 bases at J, with 22 bases between the two ends. Germline lookup yields CDR1 SGHDT and CDR2 YYEEEE. This CDR3 comprises 16 residues. The CDR3 region is CASGPPEQGFPDTQYF. The CDR3 coding sequence is TGTGCCAGCGGACCCCCAGAGCAGGGGTTCCCAGATACGCAGTATTTT.

This chain joins TRBV5-6 and TRBJ2-5; 7 nucleotides align to TRBD1. The J segment lost 5 bases and the V segment lost 5 bases, leaving 0 bases of the junction unmatched. The CDR3 covers 11 residues. Germline assignment: CDR1 SGHDT and CDR2 YYEEEE. In nucleotides, the CDR3 is TGTGCCAGCAGGGACAGGGAGACCCAGTACTTC. Translating gives CASRDRETQYF.

The chain is built from TRBV7-8 and TRBJ1-5; tentatively, D is TRBD1 (6 bases). CDR1 and CDR2 from the germline V gene are SGHVS and FQNEAQ. Trimming removed 4 bases from V and 6 bases from J, with 16 bases in between. The CDR3 length is 15 residues. The CDR3 DNA reads TGTGCCAGCAGCTACAGGGATGGGGCTGGTCAGCCCCAGCATTTT. Its translation: CASSYRDGAGQPQHF. The full variable domain, in which reference TRBV7-8 and TRBJ1-5 provide the parts outside the CDR3, is GAGVSQSPRYKVAKRGQDVALRCDPISGHVSLFWYQQALGQGPEFLTYFQNEAQLDKSGLPSDRFFAERPEGSVSTLKIQRTQQEDSAVYLCASSYRDGAGQPQHFGDGTRLSIL.

The V call is TRBV15, the J call TRBJ2-7, with a weak D call TRBD1 (5 bases). Trimming took off 1 base at V and 3 bases at J, with 10 bases between the two ends. There are 14 residues in the CDR3. Germline CDR1 reads LNHNV; CDR2 reads YYDKDF (reference sequence). This CDR3 reads CATSRAGAIYEQYF. As DNA, the CDR3 is TGTGCCACCAGCAGAGCTGGGGCAATCTACGAGCAGTACTTC.

This chain joins TRBV23-1 and TRBJ1-1; D is unresolved. TRBV23-1 has ORF status, its function being uncertain. This CDR3 region has 14 residues. V gave up 4 bases and J gave up 11 bases, with 20 bases separating them. The CDR3 is CASSPTRKGASAFF. The CDR3 region has the DNA TGCGCCAGCAGTCCCACCAGGAAGGGAGCATCGGCTTTCTTT.

The chain recombines TRBV5-1 with TRBJ2-6, with 9 bases that match TRBD1. The CDR3 is 17 residues long. CDR1 SGHRS and CDR2 YFSETQ come from the germline V gene. The junction had 5 bases not matched to a gene; V was cut back by 3 bases and J by 1 base. CDR3 sequence: CASSWGQGSSGANVLTF. The DNA for the CDR3 is TGCGCCAGCAGCTGGGGACAGGGTAGTTCTGGGGCCAACGTCCTGACTTTC.

The chain uses TRBV11-2 and TRBJ2-1, with no clear D. CDR1 and CDR2 from the germline V gene are SGHAT and FQNNGV. Trimming took off 2 bases at V and 6 bases at J, with 14 bases between the two ends. The CDR3 covers 15 residues. The CDR3 coding sequence is TGTGCCAGCAGCTTATTTCGCGGCATGGGCAATGAGCAGTTCTTC. It is translated as CASSLFRGMGNEQFF.

The rearrangement joins TRBV5-8 to TRBJ1-3; D unresolved. The CDR3 is made up of 15 amino acids. The germline V gene has CDR1 SGHTS and CDR2 YDEGEE. Trimming took 1 base from V and 3 from J, leaving 11 bases between them. This chain's CDR3 is CASSLNSGSGNTIYF. DNA of the CDR3: TGTGCCAGCAGCTTGAATTCGGGGAGTGGAAACACCATATATTTT.

V gene TRBV7-3 combines with J gene TRBJ2-7, with unresolved D. CDR3 length: 15 residues. The germline V gene has CDR1 SGHTA and CDR2 FQGTGA. V was pared by 5 bases and J by 2 bases, with 16 bases between. Here the CDR3 DNA reads TGTGCCAGCAGCCCACACGCCATCCAAACCTACGAGCAGTACTTC. Protein sequence: CASSPHAIQTYEQYF.

Concerning this clone: Since no conserved phenylalanine or tryptophan closes the CDR3, a read error is the likely cause. J is TRBJ2-7 and V is TRBV5-1; possibly TRBD1 for D (6 bases). V was cut by 2 bases and J by 1 base, with 10 bases left in between. This CDR3 has 14 amino acids. CDR1 and CDR2 from the germline V gene are SGHRS and YFSETQ. CDR3 DNA sequence: TGCGCCAGCAGCTTAACAGGGTCATCCTACGAGCAGTACCTC. This translates into CASSLTGSSYEQYL.

The V call is TRBV6-5, the J call TRBJ1-6, with D unclear. The V gene lost 2 bases and the J gene lost 6 bases, with 5 bases spanning the gap. The V gene's germline CDR1 is MNHEY and CDR2 SVGAGI. This CDR3 is 13 amino acids long. The CDR3 region is CASSYAANSPLHF. The CDR3 DNA reads TGTGCCAGCAGTTACGCGGCTAATTCACCCCTCCACTTT.

The rearrangement links TRBV13 to TRBJ2-1; TRBD2 is a possible D gene (6 bases). The CDR3 totals 16 residues. The V end was cut by 5 bases, the J end by 6 bases, with 20 bases between. Germline V gives CDR1 PRHDT, CDR2 FYEKMQ (reference sequence). CDR3 loop: CASSPLGTGVLNEQFF. The CDR3 DNA reads TGTGCCAGCAGCCCCTTGGGGACGGGAGTGCTCAATGAGCAGTTCTTC. The variable domain in full, with the rest retrieved from reference TRBV13 and TRBJ2-1, is AAGVIQSPRHLIKEKRETATLKCYPIPRHDTVYWYQQGPGQDPQFLISFYEKMQSDKGSIPDRFSAQQFSDYHSELNMSSLELGDSALYFCASSPLGTGVLNEQFFGPGTRLTVL.

The chain links TRBV7-3 to TRBJ2-1; D unresolved. Germline CDR1 is SGHTA and CDR2 is FQGTGA. The CDR3 loop spans 13 amino acids. V was pared by 5 bases and J by 4 bases, with 9 bases between. The CDR3 region is CASSNNGYNEQFF. As DNA, the CDR3 is TGTGCCAGCAGCAACAATGGTTACAATGAGCAGTTCTTC.

This rearrangement joins TRBV28 to TRBJ1-5; tentative D call: TRBD1 (5 bases). The CDR3 extends over 13 amino acids. Between the trimmed V and J ends, which lost 3 bases and 7 bases, there was a span of 10 bases. Per germline, CDR1 MDHEN and CDR2 SYDVKM. In DNA form, the CDR3 reads TGTGCCAGCAGTTTGCAGGGTATGCAGCCCCAGCATTTT. This codes for CASSLQGMQPQHF.

V gene TRBV5-6 combines with J gene TRBJ1-2; 7 bases align to TRBD1. Per germline, CDR1 SGHDT and CDR2 YYEEEE. The CDR3 consists of 15 residues. J was trimmed by 2 bases and V by 4 bases; bases with no gene match: 8. CDR3 residues: CASSPPGQPNYGYTF. The CDR3 DNA follows: TGTGCCAGCAGCCCTCCGGGACAGCCCAACTATGGCTACACCTTC.

The rearrangement links TRBV5-6 to TRBJ2-4, with TRBD1 matching 7 bases. The CDR3 covers 14 residues. J was trimmed by 1 base and V by 4 bases; bases with no gene match: 2. Germline V lookup: CDR1 SGHDT, CDR2 YYEEEE. DNA of the CDR3: TGTGCCAGCAGCGTACAGGGGGCCAAAAACATTCAGTACTTC. Its translation is CASSVQGAKNIQYF.